Listed here are 12 T cell receptor beta chains from one sample, sequenced in a study of CD8+ T cells in alopecia areata. Treatment specified: oral pan-JAK inhibitor, 5-10 mg twice daily. As the sequencing template, cDNA was produced by extracting RNA and reverse transcribing it. Assay used: immunoSEQ multiplex PCR; TCRdb lists only in-frame clones, some missing. The sample shows 170,000 or so clones, about 53% of them seen only once. The source material was CD8+ T cells sorted from blood, sampled at week 24, from a patient treated with tofacitinib. The receptors were gathered from a human donor with alopecia areata.

The V and J genes are TRBV6-5 and TRBJ1-2, with D possibly being TRBD1 (6 bases). CDR1 MNHEY and CDR2 SVGAGI come from the germline V gene. Trimming cost V 5 bases and J 2 bases, with 15 bases left between them. The CDR3 covers 15 residues. The CDR3 here is CASSPNPGTNYGYTF. CDR3 sequence (DNA): TGTGCCAGCAGTCCCAATCCCGGGACAAACTATGGCTACACCTTC.

A few counts support this clone. The chain is built from TRBV29-1 and TRBJ1-2; no firm D call. Trimming cost V 7 bases and J 2 bases, with 11 bases left between them. The CDR3 runs to 12 residues. The germline CDR1 and CDR2 sequences are SQVTM and ANQGSEA. In DNA, the CDR3 is TGCAGCGCCGATGACGGAAACTATGGCTACACCTTC. This codes for CSADDGNYGYTF.

In this sample, this clone turned up once. V is TRBV29-1 and J is TRBJ1-4; weak D call: TRBD1 (5 bases). V lost 0 bases, J lost 11 bases, and 7 bases lay in between. CDR3 length: 11 amino acids. Germline CDR1 is SQVTM and CDR2 is ANQGSEA. The CDR3 loop is CSVEDKGKLFF. CDR3 sequence (DNA): TGCAGCGTTGAAGATAAGGGGAAACTGTTTTTT. Full variable domain (missing parts from reference TRBV29-1 and TRBJ1-4): SAVISQKPSRDICQRGTSLTIQCQVDSQVTMMFWYRQQPGQSLTLIATANQGSEATYESGFVIDKFPISRPNLTFSTLTVSNMSPEDSSIYLCSVEDKGKLFFGSGTQLSVL.

The V gene is TRBV7-2, the J gene TRBJ1-5, with TRBD1 as a possible D gene (6 bases). The CDR3 runs 13 residues. The germline V and J ends were trimmed by 7 bases and 8 bases, with 15 bases remaining between them. Germline-derived CDR1 and CDR2 are SGHTA and FQGNSA. This chain's CDR3 is CASIRAEGEPQHF. In DNA form, the CDR3 reads TGTGCCAGCATCCGCGCGGAGGGGGAGCCCCAGCATTTT.

The chain uses TRBV19 and TRBJ2-1; TRBD2 matches 9 bases. CDR1 is LNHDA and CDR2 is SQIVND in the germline V gene (reference sequence). The CDR3 covers 15 residues. V was pared by 5 bases and J by 7 bases, with 9 bases of the junction left unmatched. The CDR3 DNA is TGTGCCAGTAGTTTCGGCGGGGGGGCCTTAAATGAGCAGTTCTTC. This sequence encodes CASSFGGGALNEQFF.

This clone was picked up many times. V is TRBV30 and J is TRBJ2-3, with D unresolved. CDR1 is GTSNPN, CDR2 SVGIG, per germline (reference sequence). V was trimmed by 7 bases and J by 5 bases, leaving 13 bases between them. The CDR3 has 12 residues. The CDR3 loop is CASAPAGDTQYF. In DNA, the CDR3 is TGTGCCTCGGCCCCTGCCGGAGATACGCAGTATTTT.

The gene calls are TRBV7-9 and TRBJ2-3; possible D gene TRBD1, 6 bases. Germline lookup yields CDR1 SEHNR and CDR2 FQNEAQ (reference sequence). Between the trimmed V and J ends, which lost 3 bases and 2 bases, there was a span of 12 bases. CDR3 length: 15 residues. The chain's CDR3 is CASSFVQGVTDTQYF. DNA for the CDR3: TGTGCCAGCAGCTTTGTACAGGGAGTCACAGATACGCAGTATTTT.

V is TRBV27 and J is TRBJ2-2, with unresolved D. This CDR3 contains 14 residues. Trimming stripped 5 bases from V and 5 bases from J, with 12 bases between. The V gene's germline CDR1 is MNHEY and CDR2 SMNVEV (reference sequence). The CDR3 bases are TGTGCCAGCAGTCCCAACTCCGGGACCGGGGAGCTGTTTTTT. Translating it yields CASSPNSGTGELFF.

The genes are TRBV25-1 and TRBJ1-1; no reliable D call. The V end was cut by 7 bases, the J end by 1 base, with 16 bases between. There are 15 residues in the CDR3. Germline V CDR1 and CDR2: MGHDK, SYGVNS. As DNA, the CDR3 is TGTGCCAGCACCCCGAGTCGGAGACCGAACACTGAAGCTTTCTTT. Its protein product is CASTPSRRPNTEAFF.

The rearrangement uses TRBV5-1 and TRBJ1-2; TRBD1 might be the D (5 bases). The CDR3 has 14 amino acids. Germline assignment: CDR1 SGHRS and CDR2 YFSETQ. Between the trimmed V and J ends, which lost 0 bases and 8 bases, there was a span of 14 bases. DNA of the CDR3: TGCGCCAGCAGCTTGGAAACAACAGGAGACGGCTACACCTTC. It is translated as CASSLETTGDGYTF.

The chain joins TRBV13 to TRBJ2-5; D gene uncertain. This CDR3 comprises 12 residues. V shed 5 bases and J shed 3 bases, with 7 bases lying between them. Germline lookup yields CDR1 PRHDT and CDR2 FYEKMQ (reference sequence). Here the CDR3 reads CASSELEETQYF. CDR3 nucleotides: TGTGCCAGCAGCGAGCTGGAAGAGACCCAGTACTTC.

On this clone itself: The germline gene is not matched at one end of the junction; a read error may be the cause. The chain has TRBV4-3 and TRBJ2-2, with unresolved D. Germline V gives CDR1 LGHNA, CDR2 YSLEER. This CDR3 region has 13 residues. DNA for the CDR3: TGCGCCAGCGGCCAAGATCGGGCCGGGGAGCTGTTTTTT. Translation: CASGQDRAGELFF.